Listed here are 22 T cell receptor beta chains from one sample, sequenced in a study of shared clonotypes between healthy human individuals (dated by TCRdb to 2019 to 2021). Libraries were constructed by the immunoSEQ multiplex PCR assay. The table comes from immuneACCESS by way of TCRdb, which keeps in-frame sequences with V and J called. Part of the clones is missing from these tables; in studies checked, under half for an unresolved V gene and the rest for unknown reasons. In this sample the table shows approximately 100,000 clones, about 71% of which occur a single time. The top ten hold roughly 24% of the sample. The sample consisted of memory CD8+ T cells sorted from blood. The cell subset or site label, read with the paper, signifies: CD45RO+ cells pooled with CCR7-negative TemRA cells. The origin of the receptors is a woman aged 25 to 45 in good health.

The rearrangement links TRBV6-1 to TRBJ2-7, with D possibly being TRBD2 (6 bases). The CDR3 extends over 14 amino acids. V lost 7 bases to trimming and J lost 3 bases, with 16 bases between them. CDR1 MNHNS and CDR2 SASEGT come from the germline V gene. CDR3 in amino acids: CASKITGVFYEQYF. DNA for the CDR3: TGTGCCAGCAAAATTACGGGAGTCTTCTACGAGCAGTACTTC.

This clone has only a few counts. V usage is TRBV5-4 and J usage is TRBJ2-2; 7 bases align to TRBD2. The CDR3 sequence is 15 residues long. The germline V gene has CDR1 SGHNT and CDR2 YYREEE (reference sequence). Trimming removed 1 base from V and 5 bases from J; junction bases left unmatched: 5. CDR3 DNA: TGTGCCAGCAGCTTGAATTGGGAGGGGACCGGGGAGCTGTTTTTT. Translated, it gives CASSLNWEGTGELFF.

This clone occurred many times. The chain joins TRBV27 to TRBJ2-4, with 11 bases aligning to TRBD2. CDR1 MNHEY and CDR2 SMNVEV come from the germline V gene (reference sequence). Trimming cost V 6 bases and J 3 bases; bases outside gene matches: 10. The CDR3 runs to 17 residues. The CDR3, as DNA: TGTGCCAGCAGCCGAGCACTAGCGGGAGTGCGCAAAAACATTCAGTACTTC. Its translation: CASSRALAGVRKNIQYF.

This rearrangement joins TRBV6-1 to TRBJ1-1; 7 bases are a match to TRBD1. CDR3 length: 15 residues. V was pared by 0 bases and J by 7 bases, with 8 bases of the junction left unmatched. Germline V gene sequence: CDR1 MNHNS, CDR2 SASEGT. CDR3 residues: CASSEASGTVGEAFF. CDR3 nucleotide sequence: TGTGCCAGCAGTGAAGCCTCCGGGACAGTCGGTGAAGCTTTCTTT.

The V call is TRBV15, the J call TRBJ2-3; possibly TRBD2 for D (6 bases). This CDR3 spans 15 amino acids. Germline CDR1 is LNHNV and CDR2 is YYDKDF (reference sequence). V lost 3 bases and J lost 2, with 12 bases in between. DNA of the CDR3: TGTGCCACCAGCAGGATGGACTATCACACAGATACGCAGTATTTT. Translated, it gives CATSRMDYHTDTQYF.

The rearrangement joins TRBV25-1 to TRBJ2-3; D could derive from TRBD1 or TRBD2 (5 bases each). This CDR3 comprises 16 residues. Trimming took off 4 bases at V and 0 bases at J, with 14 bases between the two ends. CDR1 is MGHDK and CDR2 is SYGVNS in the germline V gene. For the CDR3, the DNA is TGTGCCAGCAGTGGCCGGGGACCCCTTAGCACAGATACGCAGTATTTT. It translates to CASSGRGPLSTDTQYF.

The chain is built from TRBV19 and TRBJ2-7; D is possibly TRBD2 (5 bases). The CDR3 runs 12 residues. Per the germline V gene, CDR1 is LNHDA and CDR2 is SQIVND (reference sequence). Trimming shortened V by 7 bases and J by 2 bases, and 9 bases separated the two germline ends. For the CDR3, the DNA is TGTGCCAGTACAGGAGGACCCTACGAGCAGTACTTC. Encoded protein: CASTGGPYEQYF.

This clone has a single count. This chain links TRBV4-2 with TRBJ2-5, with D perhaps TRBD1 or TRBD2 (5 bases each). The end of the DNA aligns better with TRBJ2-7, so the J call may be wrong. Per germline, CDR1 LGHNA and CDR2 YNFKEQ. The CDR3 is 15 amino acids. DNA of the CDR3: TGTGCCAGCAGCCGCCGACGGGACGCCGCCTACGAGCAGTACTTC. Amino acids: CASSRRRDAAYEQYF.

This clone appeared once. The rearrangement joins TRBV9 to TRBJ2-7; D unresolved. The CDR3 length is 14 residues. Germline V gives CDR1 SGDLS, CDR2 YYNGEE. The germline V and J ends were trimmed by 9 bases and 4 bases, with 20 bases remaining between them. CDR3 residues: CATGPGLHLYEQYF. Here the CDR3 DNA reads TGTGCCACAGGACCGGGTCTTCACCTATACGAGCAGTACTTC.

The table lists this clone with a few counts. This chain uses TRBV25-1 with TRBJ2-2; TRBD1 or TRBD2 may be the D gene (5 bases each). The V end was cut by 2 bases, the J end by 2 bases, with 9 bases between. Germline V gives CDR1 MGHDK, CDR2 SYGVNS. The CDR3 length is 15 residues. CDR3 sequence (DNA): TGTGCCAGCAGTGAAGGGGGAGATAACACCGGGGAGCTGTTTTTT. This encodes CASSEGGDNTGELFF. Using reference TRBV25-1 and TRBJ2-2 for the parts outside the CDR3, the full variable domain is EADIYQTPRYLVIGTGKKITLECSQTMGHDKMYWYQQDPGMELHLIHYSYGVNSTEKGDLSSESTVSRIRTEHFPLTLESARPSHTSQYLCASSEGGDNTGELFFGEGSRLTVL.

This sequence joins TRBV7-8 and TRBJ2-5; 7 bases map to TRBD2. The J call may be wrong; the DNA end is better matched by TRBJ2-7. Germline CDR1 reads SGHVS; CDR2 reads FQNEAQ. The CDR3 length is 15 residues. Here the CDR3 reads CASSLAVAGVDEQYF. CDR3 coding DNA: TGTGCCAGCAGCTTAGCAGTGGCGGGAGTTGACGAGCAGTACTTC.

The count of this clone is one. The chain links TRBV4-1 to TRBJ1-1; D unclear. V dropped 2 bases and J dropped 7 bases, with 14 bases sitting between them. Germline loops: CDR1 MGHRA, CDR2 YSYEKL. The CDR3 has 14 amino acids. DNA for the CDR3: TGCGCCAGCAGCCAAATCTTCGGGGTGCTTGAAGCTTTCTTT. Residues: CASSQIFGVLEAFF.

In its sample, this clone was seen once. The chain employs TRBV10-3 and TRBJ2-7; 14 nucleotides match TRBD2. Germline lookup yields CDR1 ENHRY and CDR2 SYGVKD. This CDR3 contains 13 residues. J was trimmed by 3 bases and V by 9 bases; bases with no gene match: 1. CDR3 loop: CAIGLAGGYEQYF. The CDR3 nucleotides read TGTGCCATTGGACTAGCGGGAGGCTACGAGCAGTACTTC.

The chain's CDR3 is CASVEGETQPQHF. DNA of the CDR3: TGTGCCAGCGTTGAAGGGGAGACTCAGCCCCAGCATTTT. The V call is TRBV6-1, the J call TRBJ1-5; possible D gene TRBD1, 5 bases. Trimming stripped 8 bases from V and 6 bases from J, with 14 bases between. The length of the CDR3 is 13 residues. Germline V gene lookup returns CDR1 MNHNS and CDR2 SASEGT.

The rearrangement joins TRBV28 to TRBJ2-5; 8 nucleotides agree with TRBD1. This CDR3 has 16 residues. Germline CDR1 reads MDHEN; CDR2 reads SYDVKM. V trimming: 2 bases; J trimming: 5 bases; junction bases outside the gene matches: 10. The CDR3 loop is CASSLLRDRRPETQYF. CDR3 in DNA: TGTGCCAGCAGTTTACTACGGGACAGGCGACCGGAGACCCAGTACTTC. The full variable domain, in which reference TRBV28 and TRBJ2-5 provide the parts outside the CDR3, is DVKVTQSSRYLVKRTGEKVFLECVQDMDHENMFWYRQDPGLGLRLIYFSYDVKMKEKGDIPEGYSVSREKKERFSLILESASTNQTSMYLCASSLLRDRRPETQYFGPGTRLLVL.

V usage is TRBV2 and J usage is TRBJ1-2; 9 bases line up with TRBD1. This CDR3 is built from 15 residues. Trimming removed 4 bases from V and 5 bases from J; junction bases left unmatched: 8. Germline V gene data show CDR1 as SNHLY and CDR2 as FYNNEI. The CDR3 coding sequence is TGTGCCAGCAGTGGGACAGGGGATTTGGTTTATGGCTACACCTTC. It codes for CASSGTGDLVYGYTF.

V gene TRBV18 combines with J gene TRBJ2-7; 11 positions match TRBD2. The CDR3 runs to 14 residues. The J segment lost 2 bases and the V segment lost 4 bases, leaving 1 base of the junction unmatched. Germline CDR1 reads KGHSH; CDR2 reads LQKENI. Here the CDR3 reads CASSLAGGTYEQYF. In nucleotides, the CDR3 is TGTGCCAGCTCACTAGCGGGAGGGACCTACGAGCAGTACTTC.

The chain employs TRBV4-2 and TRBJ2-7; D might be TRBD2 (5 bases). Trimming removed 8 bases from V and 2 bases from J, with 22 bases in between. Germline V lookup: CDR1 LGHNA, CDR2 YNFKEQ. CDR3 size: 16 residues. The CDR3 sequence is CASRPAALAGAYEQYF. CDR3 bases: TGTGCCAGCCGACCAGCGGCACTCGCCGGAGCCTACGAGCAGTACTTC.

The chain links TRBV15 to TRBJ1-4; perhaps TRBD1 as D (6 bases). Looked up from germline, CDR1 is LNHNV and CDR2 is YYDKDF (reference sequence). V dropped 0 bases and J dropped 6 bases, with 14 bases sitting between them. The CDR3 length is 16 residues. CDR3: CATSRDRRGADEKLFF. CDR3 coding DNA: TGTGCCACCAGCAGAGATCGTCGGGGGGCTGATGAAAAACTGTTTTTT.

A single count supports this clone. The V call is TRBV6-9, the J call TRBJ1-5, with 9 bases identical to TRBD1. This CDR3 comprises 13 residues. V was pared by 8 bases and J by 7 bases, with 6 bases of the junction left unmatched. Germline V gene lookup returns CDR1 MNHGY and CDR2 SVAAGI. The CDR3 sequence is CASAYRGRQPQHF. In DNA form, the CDR3 reads TGTGCCAGCGCCTACAGGGGGCGACAGCCCCAGCATTTT.

The chain's CDR3 is CASRDGPPGPDTQYF. CDR3 DNA sequence: TGTGCCAGCAGGGACGGGCCCCCGGGACCAGATACGCAGTATTTT. The rearrangement uses TRBV28 and TRBJ2-3; D assignment may be TRBD1 or TRBD2 (5 bases each). Trimming removed 6 bases at V and 4 bases at J, with 17 bases between. CDR1 is MDHEN and CDR2 is SYDVKM in the germline V gene. This CDR3 spans 15 amino acids.

The chain recombines TRBV11-2 with TRBJ2-7; D is unresolved. The CDR3 is made up of 12 amino acids. The germline V gene encodes CDR1 SGHAT and CDR2 FQNNGV. Between the trimmed V and J ends, which lost 5 bases and 3 bases, there was a span of 8 bases. The CDR3 loop reads CASSPTFYEQYF. The CDR3 nucleotides read TGTGCCAGCAGCCCCACCTTCTACGAGCAGTACTTC.